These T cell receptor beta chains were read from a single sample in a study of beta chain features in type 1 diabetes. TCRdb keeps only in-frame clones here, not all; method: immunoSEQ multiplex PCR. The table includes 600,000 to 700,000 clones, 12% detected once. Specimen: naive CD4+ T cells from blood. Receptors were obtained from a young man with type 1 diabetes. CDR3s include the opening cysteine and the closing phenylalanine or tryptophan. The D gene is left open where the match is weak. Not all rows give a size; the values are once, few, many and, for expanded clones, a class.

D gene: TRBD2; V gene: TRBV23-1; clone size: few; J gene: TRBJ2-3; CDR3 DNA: TGCGCCAGCAGTCTAGGTCTAGCGGGGGGGCCCATAGATACGCAGTATTTT; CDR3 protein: CASSLGLAGGPIDTQYF
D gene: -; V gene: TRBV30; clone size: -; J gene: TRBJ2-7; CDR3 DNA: TGTGCCTGGGGAACAGGGTCCTACGAGCAGTACTTC; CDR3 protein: CAWGTGSYEQYF
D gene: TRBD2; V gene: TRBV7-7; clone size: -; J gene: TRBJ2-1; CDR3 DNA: TGTGCTAGCAGCTTGGGGACTAGTATCAATGAGCAGTTCTTC; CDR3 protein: CASSLGTSINEQFF
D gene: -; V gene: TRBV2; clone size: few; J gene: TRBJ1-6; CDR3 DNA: TGTGCCAGCAGGTCGGACAGCGAATATTCACCCCTCCACTTT; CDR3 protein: CASRSDSEYSPLHF
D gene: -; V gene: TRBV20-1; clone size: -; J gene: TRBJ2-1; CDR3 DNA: TGCAGTGCTAGGGACTATGATGAGCAGTTCTTC; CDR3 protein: CSARDYDEQFF
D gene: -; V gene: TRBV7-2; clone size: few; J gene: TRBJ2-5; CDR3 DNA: TGTGCCAGCAGCTTAGTACCTCAAGAGACCCAGTACTTC; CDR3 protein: CASSLVPQETQYF
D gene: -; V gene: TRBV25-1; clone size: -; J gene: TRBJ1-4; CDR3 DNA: TGTGCCAGCAGTCGGGGGTCAACTAATGAAAAACTGTTTTTT; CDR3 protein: CASSRGSTNEKLFF
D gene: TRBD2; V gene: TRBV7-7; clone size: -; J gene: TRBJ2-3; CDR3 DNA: TGTGCCAGCAGTCGAGGACTAGCGGATTACCCCGATACGCAGTATTTT; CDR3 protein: CASSRGLADYPDTQYF
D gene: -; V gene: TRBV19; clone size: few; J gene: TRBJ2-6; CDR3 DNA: TGTGCCAGTAGTATAGGGCAGTCTGGGGCCAACGTCCTGACTTTC; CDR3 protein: CASSIGQSGANVLTF
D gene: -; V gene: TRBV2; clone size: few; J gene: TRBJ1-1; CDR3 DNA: TGTGCCAGCAGTGAATCCCCCCCACAGAACACTGAAGCTTTCTTT; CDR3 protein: CASSESPPQNTEAFF
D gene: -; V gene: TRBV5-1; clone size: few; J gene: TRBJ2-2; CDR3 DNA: TGCGCCAGCAGCTCCGGACAGTTGAACACCGGGGAGCTGTTTTTT; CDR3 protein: CASSSGQLNTGELFF
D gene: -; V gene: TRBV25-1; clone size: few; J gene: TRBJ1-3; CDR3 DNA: TGTGCCAGCAGGGACAGCCGAAACACCATATATTTT; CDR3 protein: CASRDSRNTIYF
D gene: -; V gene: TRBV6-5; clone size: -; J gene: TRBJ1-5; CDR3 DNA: TGTGCCAGCACCCTGGGAGTGGACCAGCCCCAGCATTTT; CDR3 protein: CASTLGVDQPQHF
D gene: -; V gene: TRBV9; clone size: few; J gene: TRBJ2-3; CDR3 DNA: TGTGCCAGCAGCGTAGCCCCAGATACGCAGTATTTT; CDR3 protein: CASSVAPDTQYF
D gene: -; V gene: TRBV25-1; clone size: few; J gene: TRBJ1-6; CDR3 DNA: TGTGCCAGCAGTGAATCCGGCGGCTTAGGGCCCCTCCACTTT; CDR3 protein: CASSESGGLGPLHF
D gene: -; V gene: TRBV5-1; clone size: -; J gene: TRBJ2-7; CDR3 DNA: TGCGCCAGCAGAACGAGGGGTTTGGGAGAGCAGTACTTC; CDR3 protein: CASRTRGLGEQYF
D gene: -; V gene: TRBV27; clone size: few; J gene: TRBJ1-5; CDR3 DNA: TGTGCCAGCAGTTTACGTCCAGGTAACAGCAATCAGCCCCAGCATTTT; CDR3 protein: CASSLRPGNSNQPQHF
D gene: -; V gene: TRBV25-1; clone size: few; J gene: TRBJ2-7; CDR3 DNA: TGTGCCAGCAGCCTTGACGGAGACTCCTACGAGCAGTACTTC; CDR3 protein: CASSLDGDSYEQYF
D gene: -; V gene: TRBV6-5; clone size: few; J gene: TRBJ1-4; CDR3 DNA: TGTGCCAGCAGAAGCGGAGGGTACCCGGAACTGTTTTTT; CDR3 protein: CASRSGGYPELFF
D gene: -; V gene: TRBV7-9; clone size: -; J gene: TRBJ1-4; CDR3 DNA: TGTGCCAGCAGCCCCCTCGGTGAAAAACTGTTTTTT; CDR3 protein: CASSPLGEKLFF
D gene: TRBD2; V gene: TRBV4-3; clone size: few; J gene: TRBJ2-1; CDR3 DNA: TGCGCCAGCAGCCAGGCTGGGACTAGCGGAGCTTCCTACAATGAGCAGTTCTTC; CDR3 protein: CASSQAGTSGASYNEQFF
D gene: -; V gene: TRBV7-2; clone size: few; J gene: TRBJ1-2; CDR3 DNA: TGTGCCAGCAGCATAACCGGGACGGGCAACTATGGCTACACCTTC; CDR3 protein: CASSITGTGNYGYTF
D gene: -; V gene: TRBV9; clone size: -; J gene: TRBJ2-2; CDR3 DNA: TGTGCCAGCAGCGTAGGCGGGTCGAACACCGGGGAGCTGTTTTTT; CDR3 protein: CASSVGGSNTGELFF
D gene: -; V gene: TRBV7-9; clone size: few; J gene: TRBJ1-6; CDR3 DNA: TGTGCCAGCAGCCCTCACCTCACCGGTCCCCTCCACTTT; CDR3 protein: CASSPHLTGPLHF
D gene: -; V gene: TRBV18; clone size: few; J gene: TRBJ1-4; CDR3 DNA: TGTGCCAGCTCACCCTCGACAGGTTGGGATGAAAAACTGTTTTTT; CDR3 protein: CASSPSTGWDEKLFF
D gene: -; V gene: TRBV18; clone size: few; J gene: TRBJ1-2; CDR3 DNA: TGTGCCAGCTCAGGGGACGTCCCTAACTATGGCTACACCTTC; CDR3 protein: CASSGDVPNYGYTF
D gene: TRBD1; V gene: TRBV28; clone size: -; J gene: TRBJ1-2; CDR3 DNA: TGTGCCAGCAGTTTAACAGGGGGGATCTATGGCTACACCTTC; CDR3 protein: CASSLTGGIYGYTF
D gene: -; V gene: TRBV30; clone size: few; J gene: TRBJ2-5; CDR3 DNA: TGTGCCTGGAGTGTACTCCCCGACAGTGGAGAGACCCAGTACTTC; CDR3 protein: CAWSVLPDSGETQYF
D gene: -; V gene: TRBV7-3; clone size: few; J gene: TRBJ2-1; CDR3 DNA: TGTGCCAGCAGCACCCGACACCTCGGGGCCTACAATGAGCAGTTCTTC; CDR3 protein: CASSTRHLGAYNEQFF
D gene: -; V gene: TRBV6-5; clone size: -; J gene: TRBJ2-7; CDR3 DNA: TGTGCCAGCAGTCGACAGGAAAACTCCTACGAGCAGTACTTC; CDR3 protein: CASSRQENSYEQYF
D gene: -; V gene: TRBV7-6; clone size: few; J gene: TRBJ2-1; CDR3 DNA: TGTGCCAGCAGCTTAGCCTATTACAATGAGCAGTTCTTC; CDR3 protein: CASSLAYYNEQFF
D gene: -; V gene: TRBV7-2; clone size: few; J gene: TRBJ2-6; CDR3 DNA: TGTGCCAGCAGCTTAGAGGGTTTCTACCTCTTACGGGCCAACGTCCTGACTTTC; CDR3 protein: CASSLEGFYLLRANVLTF
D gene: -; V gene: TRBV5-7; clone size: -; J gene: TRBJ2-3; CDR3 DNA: TGTGCCAGCAGCGGCCAGGGGCGGTGCACAGATACGCAGTATTTT; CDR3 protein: CASSGQGRCTDTQYF
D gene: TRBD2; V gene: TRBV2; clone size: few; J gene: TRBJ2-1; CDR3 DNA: TGTGCCAGCAGTGCTAGCGGGAGCACCTACAATGAGCAGTTCTTC; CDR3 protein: CASSASGSTYNEQFF
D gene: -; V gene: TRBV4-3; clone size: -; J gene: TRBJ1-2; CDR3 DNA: TGCGCCAGCAGCCAAGAGGGGACACGCATCCCCTATGGCTACACCTTC; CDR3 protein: CASSQEGTRIPYGYTF
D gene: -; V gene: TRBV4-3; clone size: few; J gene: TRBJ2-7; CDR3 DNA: TGCGCCAGCAGCCAAGAGCCGGCAGACCCCACCTACGAGCAGTACTTC; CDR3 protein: CASSQEPADPTYEQYF
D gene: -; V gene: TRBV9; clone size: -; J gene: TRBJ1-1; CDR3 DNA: TGTGCCAGCAGCGTAACCGACTCCGAAGCTTTCTTT; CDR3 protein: CASSVTDSEAFF
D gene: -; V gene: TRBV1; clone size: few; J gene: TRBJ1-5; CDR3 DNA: TGCACCAGCAGCCAAGAGACAGCAAATAGCAATCAGCCCCAGCATTTT; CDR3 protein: CTSSQETANSNQPQHF
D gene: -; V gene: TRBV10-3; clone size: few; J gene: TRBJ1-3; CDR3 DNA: TGTGCCATCAATGGGGCGGCCGGAAACACCATATATTTT; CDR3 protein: CAINGAAGNTIYF
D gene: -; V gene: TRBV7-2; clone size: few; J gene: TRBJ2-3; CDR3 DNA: TGTGCCAGCAGCCCCTTGGGAGATACGCAGTATTTT; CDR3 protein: CASSPLGDTQYF
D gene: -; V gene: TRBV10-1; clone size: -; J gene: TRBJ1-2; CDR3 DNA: TGCGCCAGCAGTGAGTCGACCGGCGCCGGAGGCTACACCTTC; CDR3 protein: CASSESTGAGGYTF
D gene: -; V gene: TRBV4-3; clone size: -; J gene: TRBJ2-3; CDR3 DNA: TGCGCCAGCAGCCGGGTTCAAAGCACAGATACGCAGTATTTT; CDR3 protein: CASSRVQSTDTQYF
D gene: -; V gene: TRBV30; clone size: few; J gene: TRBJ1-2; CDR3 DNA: TGTGCCTGGAGTATGGACGGTAATTATGGCTACACCTTC; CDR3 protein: CAWSMDGNYGYTF
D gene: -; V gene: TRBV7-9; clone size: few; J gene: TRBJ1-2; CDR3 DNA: TGTGCCAGCAGCTTAAGGGTTAACTATGGCTACACCTTC; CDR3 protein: CASSLRVNYGYTF
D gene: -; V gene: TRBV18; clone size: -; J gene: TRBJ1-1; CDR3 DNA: TGTGCCAGCTCACCACCTCCGGGAAGGATGAACACTGAAGCTTTCTTT; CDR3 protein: CASSPPPGRMNTEAFF
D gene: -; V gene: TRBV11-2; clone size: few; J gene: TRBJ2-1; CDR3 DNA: TGTGCCAGCAGCCAAAATTACAATGAGCAGTTCTTC; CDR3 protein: CASSQNYNEQFF
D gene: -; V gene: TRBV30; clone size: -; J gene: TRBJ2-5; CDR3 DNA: TGTGCCTGGAATAGTGGCCAAGAGACCCAGTACTTC; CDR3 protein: CAWNSGQETQYF
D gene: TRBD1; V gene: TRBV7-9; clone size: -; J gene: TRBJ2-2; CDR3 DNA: TGTGCCAGCAGCATACTACCGGGACAGGGAACAAACACCGGGGAGCTGTTTTTT; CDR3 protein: CASSILPGQGTNTGELFF